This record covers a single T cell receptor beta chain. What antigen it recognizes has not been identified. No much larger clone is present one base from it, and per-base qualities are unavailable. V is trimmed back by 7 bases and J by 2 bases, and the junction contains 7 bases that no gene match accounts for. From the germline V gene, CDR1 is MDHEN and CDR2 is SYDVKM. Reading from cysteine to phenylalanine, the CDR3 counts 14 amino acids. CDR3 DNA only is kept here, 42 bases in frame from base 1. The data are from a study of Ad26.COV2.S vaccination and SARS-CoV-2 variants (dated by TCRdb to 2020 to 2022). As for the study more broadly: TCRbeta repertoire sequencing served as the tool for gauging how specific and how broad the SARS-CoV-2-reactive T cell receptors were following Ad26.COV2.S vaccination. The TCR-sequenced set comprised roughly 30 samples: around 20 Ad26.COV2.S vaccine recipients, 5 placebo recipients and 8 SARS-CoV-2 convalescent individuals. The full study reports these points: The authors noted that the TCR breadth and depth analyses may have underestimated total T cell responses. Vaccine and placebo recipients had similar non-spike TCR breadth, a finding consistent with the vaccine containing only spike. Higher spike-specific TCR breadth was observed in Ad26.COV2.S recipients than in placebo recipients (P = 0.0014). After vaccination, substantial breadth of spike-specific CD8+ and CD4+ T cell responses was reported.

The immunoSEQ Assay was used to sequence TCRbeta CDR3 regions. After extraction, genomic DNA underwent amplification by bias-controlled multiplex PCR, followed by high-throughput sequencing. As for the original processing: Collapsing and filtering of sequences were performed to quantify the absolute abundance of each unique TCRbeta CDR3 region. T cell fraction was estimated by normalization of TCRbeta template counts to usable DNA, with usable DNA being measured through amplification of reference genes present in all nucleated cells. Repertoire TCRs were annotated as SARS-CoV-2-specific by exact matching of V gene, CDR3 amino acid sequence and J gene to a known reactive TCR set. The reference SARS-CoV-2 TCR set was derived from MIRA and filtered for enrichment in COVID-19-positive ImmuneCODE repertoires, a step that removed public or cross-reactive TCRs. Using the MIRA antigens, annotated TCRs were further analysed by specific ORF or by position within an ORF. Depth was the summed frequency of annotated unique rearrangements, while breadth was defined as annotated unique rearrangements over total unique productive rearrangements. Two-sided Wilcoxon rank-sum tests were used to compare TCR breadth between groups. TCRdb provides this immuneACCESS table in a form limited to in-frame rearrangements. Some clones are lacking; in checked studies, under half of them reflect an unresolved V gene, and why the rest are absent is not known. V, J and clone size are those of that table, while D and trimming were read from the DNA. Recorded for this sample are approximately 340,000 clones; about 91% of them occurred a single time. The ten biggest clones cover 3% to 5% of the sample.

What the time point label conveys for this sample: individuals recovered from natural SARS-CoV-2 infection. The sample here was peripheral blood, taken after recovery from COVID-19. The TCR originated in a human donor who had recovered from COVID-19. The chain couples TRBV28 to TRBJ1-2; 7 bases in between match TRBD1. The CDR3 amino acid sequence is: CASNGQDRNYGYTF. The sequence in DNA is TGTGCCAGCAACGGACAGGACAGAAACTATGGCTACACCTTC.